This T cell receptor beta chain was captured in a study of brain T cells in children with intractable seizures. Whole-study results and caveats: Pre-surgery blood may have been undersampled, hiding some clones.

Assay: immunoSEQ multiplex PCR; the TCRdb copy retains only in-frame clones and omits some. The sample has 20,000 to 25,000 clones, roughly 94% seen once. This clone was seen a few times. Its antigen remains unknown. This CDR3 has 16 amino acids. V shed 2 bases and J shed 8 bases, with 18 bases lying between them. Germline CDR1 and CDR2: SGHVS and FQNEAQ. Sample: peripheral blood, taken at surgery. The receptor was derived from a boy aged 10-17 years with focal cortical dysplasia and intractable seizures. V and J are TRBV7-8 and TRBJ2-2; D is unresolved. The CDR3 DNA is TGTGCCAGCAGCTTATCCGGGTCCCGCGTGAGTGGGGAGCTGTTTTTT. It codes for CASSLSGSRVSGELFF.